This TCR beta chain derives from a study of shared clonotypes between healthy human individuals. The table came from immunoSEQ multiplex PCR; TCRdb's copy has only in-frame clones and leaves some out. The data contain about 980,000 clones, around 80% of them singletons. There are 19 residues in the CDR3. The germline CDR1 and CDR2 sequences are MGHRA and YSYEKL. The V gene end was trimmed by 0 bases and the J gene end by 6 bases; junction bases not matched to a gene: 9. In its sample, this clone was seen a few times. V is TRBV4-1 and J is TRBJ2-2; 14 bases line up with TRBD2. The clonotype comes from a young man in good health. The sample comprised memory CD4+ T cells sorted from blood. Noted subset: CD45RA-negative fraction. The CDR3 region is CASSQEVTSGRGSAGELFF. The CDR3 DNA reads as TGCGCCAGCAGCCAAGAGGTGACTAGCGGGAGGGGAAGTGCCGGGGAGCTGTTTTTT.